These 3 T cell receptor beta chains were sequenced from one sample in a study of T cells in tuberculosis. This table comes from immunoSEQ multiplex PCR, and its TCRdb copy is limited to in-frame clones, with some not included. The data contain tens of thousands of clones, more than 80% of them singletons. What was sequenced was PBMCs. The receptors come from a donor aged 10-30 years with latent tuberculosis or without tuberculosis infection.

This clone was detected only once. The CDR3 protein is CASSAPGGSYEQYF. DNA for the CDR3: TGTGCCAGCAGCGCTCCGGGAGGGTCCTACGAGCAGTACTTC. The J gene is TRBJ2-7, the V gene TRBV13; 8 nucleotides line up with TRBD2. V shed 5 bases and J 1 base; nucleotides not matched to a gene: 4. CDR3 length: 14 amino acids. Germline CDR1 is PRHDT and CDR2 is FYEKMQ (reference sequence).

This clone came up once. This sequence joins TRBV19 and TRBJ1-3; D is ambiguous. Germline assignment: CDR1 LNHDA and CDR2 SQIVND (reference sequence). Trimming cost V 3 bases and J 3 bases, with 15 bases left between them. The CDR3 has 16 residues. The CDR3 DNA is TGTGCCAGTAGTATCGGATTTGCGGATTATGGAAACACCATATATTTT. This codes for CASSIGFADYGNTIYF. The whole variable domain, remainder taken from reference TRBV19 and TRBJ1-3, is DGGITQSPKYLFRKEGQNVTLSCEQNLNHDAMYWYRQDPGQGLRLIYYSQIVNDFQKGDIAEGYSVSREKKESFPLTVTSAQKNPTAFYLCASSIGFADYGNTIYFGEGSWLTVV.

The chain couples TRBV7-2 to TRBJ1-2; 10 bases are a match to TRBD1. Germline-derived CDR1 and CDR2 are SGHTA and FQGNSA. V shed 5 bases, J shed 7 bases, and the junction held 13 bases outside the gene matches. CDR3 length: 16 residues. For the CDR3, the DNA is TGTGCCAGCAGCAAACAATCCGGGACAGGGGTGGTTGGCTACACCTTC. Its protein is CASSKQSGTGVVGYTF.